This TCR beta chain was documented in a study of CD8 T cells in ankylosing spondylitis. A note on this clonotype: Its antigen is still unknown.

Via MiXCR, TCRdb re-called the 5' RACE reads, giving one row per CDR3 protein. The sample lists 300,000 to 400,000 distinct CDR3 sequences, about 20% occurring once. Points from the study as a whole: Typical of ankylosing spondylitis blood, it appeared, was a TCR beta motif of under 10 highly homologous variants.

The CDR3 has 15 residues. Germline CDR1 and CDR2: SEHNR and FQNEAQ (reference sequence). V lost 2 bases and J 1 base, leaving 11 bases between the germline ends. Source material: blood, either unsorted or a sorted T cell fraction (not recorded which). The TCR sequence derives from a male donor with ankylosing spondylitis. J is TRBJ2-5 and V is TRBV7-9, with no clear D. The chain's CDR3 is CASSLSAGRQETQYF. As DNA, the CDR3 is TGTGCCAGCAGCTTAAGTGCCGGCCGCCAAGAGACCCAGTACTTC. Full variable domain (remainder filled in from reference TRBV7-9 and TRBJ2-5): DTGVSQNPRHKITKRGQNVTFRCDPISEHNRLYWYRQTLGQGPEFLTYFQNEAQLEKSRLLSDRFSAERPKGSFSTLEIQRTEQGDSAMYLCASSLSAGRQETQYFGPGTRLLVL.